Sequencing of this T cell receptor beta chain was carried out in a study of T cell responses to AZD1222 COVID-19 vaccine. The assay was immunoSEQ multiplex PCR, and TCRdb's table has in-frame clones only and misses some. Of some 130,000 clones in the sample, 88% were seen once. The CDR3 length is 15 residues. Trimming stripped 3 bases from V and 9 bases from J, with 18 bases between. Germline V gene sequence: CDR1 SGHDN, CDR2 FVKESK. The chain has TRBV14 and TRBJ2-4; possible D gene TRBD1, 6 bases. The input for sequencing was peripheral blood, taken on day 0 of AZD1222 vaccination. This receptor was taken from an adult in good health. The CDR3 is CASSQFTGLVGIQYF. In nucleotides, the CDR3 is TGTGCCAGCAGCCAGTTCACAGGGTTGGTAGGCATTCAGTACTTC.